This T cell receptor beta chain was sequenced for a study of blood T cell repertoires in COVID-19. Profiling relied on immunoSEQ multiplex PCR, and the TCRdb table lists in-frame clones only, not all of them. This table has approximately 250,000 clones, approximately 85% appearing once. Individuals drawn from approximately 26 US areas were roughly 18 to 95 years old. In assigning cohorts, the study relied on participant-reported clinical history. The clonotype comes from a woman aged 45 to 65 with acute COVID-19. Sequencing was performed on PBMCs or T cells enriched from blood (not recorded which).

The CDR3: CAWSGRRSNQPQHF. Written as DNA, the CDR3 is TGTGCCTGGAGCGGACGGAGGAGCAATCAGCCCCAGCATTTT. The genes are TRBV30 and TRBJ1-5; D not certain. This CDR3 is built from 14 residues. Germline loops: CDR1 GTSNPN, CDR2 SVGIG (reference sequence). Trimming stripped 3 bases from V and 1 base from J, with 10 bases between.